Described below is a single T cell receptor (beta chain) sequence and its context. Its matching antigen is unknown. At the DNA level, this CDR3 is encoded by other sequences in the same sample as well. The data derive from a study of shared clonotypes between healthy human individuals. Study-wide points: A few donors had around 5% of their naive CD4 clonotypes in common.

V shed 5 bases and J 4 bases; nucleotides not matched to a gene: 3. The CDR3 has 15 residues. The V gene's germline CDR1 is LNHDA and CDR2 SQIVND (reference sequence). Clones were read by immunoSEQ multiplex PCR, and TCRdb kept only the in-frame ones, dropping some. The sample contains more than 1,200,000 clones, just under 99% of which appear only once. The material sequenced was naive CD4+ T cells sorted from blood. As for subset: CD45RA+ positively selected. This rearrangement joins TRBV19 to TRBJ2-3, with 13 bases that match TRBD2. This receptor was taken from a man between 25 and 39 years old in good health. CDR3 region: CASSLTSGRADTQYF. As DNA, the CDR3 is TGTGCCAGTAGTCTTACTAGCGGGAGGGCAGATACGCAGTATTTT.